These 30 T cell receptor beta chains were all obtained from the same sample, sequenced in a study of OX40 agonist ivuxolimab in advanced cancers. Assay: immunoSEQ multiplex PCR; the TCRdb copy retains only in-frame clones and omits some. The data hold about 55,000 clones, with 80% to 90% observed a single time. This sample comprised CD4+ or CD8+ T cells sorted from blood, obtained in a trial of the OX40 agonist ivuxolimab. The receptor source for this set is an adult with an advanced solid tumor such as melanoma, head and neck, liver or kidney cancer.

This chain joins TRBV27 and TRBJ2-7, with D perhaps given as TRBD1 or TRBD2 (6 bases each). V was cut by 3 bases and J by 2 bases, with 14 bases left in between. CDR1 and CDR2 from the germline V gene are MNHEY and SMNVEV (reference sequence). There are 15 residues in the CDR3. The DNA of the CDR3 is TGTGCCAGCAGTTTGGTGGGGGGCAAGACCTACGAGCAGTACTTC. Protein: CASSLVGGKTYEQYF.

This chain uses TRBV9 with TRBJ1-1; D ambiguous. Per germline, CDR1 SGDLS and CDR2 YYNGEE. The V gene lost 3 bases and the J gene lost 6 bases, with 12 bases spanning the gap. This CDR3 is 13 amino acids long. The CDR3, as DNA: TGTGCCAGCAGCGCGTTTTCAACCCCTGAAGCTTTCTTT. Protein product: CASSAFSTPEAFF.

This clone came up a few times. The chain is built from TRBV19 and TRBJ2-7; maybe TRBD2 (5 bases). The CDR3 extends over 11 amino acids. With 9 bases removed from V and 4 bases from J, the gap between germline ends came to 10 bases. Germline values: CDR1 LNHDA, CDR2 SQIVND (reference sequence). CDR3 sequence (DNA): TGTGCCAGCGGGATCGGGTACGAGCAGTACTTC. Residues: CASGIGYEQYF.

The chain links TRBV11-2 to TRBJ2-1; maybe TRBD2 (5 bases). Germline CDR1 and CDR2: SGHAT and FQNNGV. V was pared by 0 bases and J by 9 bases, with 18 bases between. The CDR3 contains 16 residues. CDR3 nucleotides: TGTGCCAGCAGCTTAGACTGGTTGGGCGACGGAGGTGAGCAGTTCTTC. This gives the protein CASSLDWLGDGGEQFF.

The chain joins TRBV16 to TRBJ2-2; the match to TRBD2 covers 7 bases. The trim removed 0 bases at V and 0 bases at J, leaving 4 bases unmatched. Germline V gene data show CDR1 as KGHSY and CDR2 as FQNENV. The CDR3 has 17 residues. Here the CDR3 DNA reads TGTGCCAGCAGCCAATCGAGGGGAGGGTCGAACACCGGGGAGCTGTTTTTT. It is translated as CASSQSRGGSNTGELFF.

This clone showed up just once. The rearrangement joins TRBV9 to TRBJ1-5, with D possibly matching TRBD1 (5 bases). Trimming took off 0 bases at V and 1 base at J, with 8 bases between the two ends. This CDR3 comprises 15 residues. The germline V gene has CDR1 SGDLS and CDR2 YYNGEE. CDR3: CASSVGGTSNQPQHF. Written as DNA, the CDR3 is TGTGCCAGCAGCGTAGGTGGGACCAGCAATCAGCCCCAGCATTTT.

The V call is TRBV28, the J call TRBJ2-7, with 9 bases fitting TRBD1. The germline gives CDR1 MDHEN, CDR2 SYDVKM. The CDR3 spans 19 residues. V gave up 3 bases and J gave up 0 bases; unmatched junction bases: 15. The CDR3 bases are TGTGCCAGCAGTTTTTCAAGGACAGGGGCCACTCTGAGCTCCTACGAGCAGTACTTC. It yields the protein CASSFSRTGATLSSYEQYF.

The chain combines TRBV13 with TRBJ1-1; unclear D gene. CDR1 is PRHDT and CDR2 is FYEKMQ in the germline V gene (reference sequence). Trimming shortened V by 0 bases and J by 8 bases, and 10 bases separated the two germline ends. CDR3 length: 13 amino acids. This CDR3 is CASSLGNREEAFF. CDR3 in DNA: TGTGCCAGCAGCTTAGGAAACCGGGAAGAAGCTTTCTTT.

This sequence joins TRBV9 and TRBJ2-6; weak D call: TRBD1 (6 bases). V lost 4 bases to trimming and J lost 0 bases, with 14 bases between them. The CDR3 is 17 amino acids. Germline CDR1 SGDLS, CDR2 YYNGEE. CDR3 DNA sequence: TGTGCCAGCAGCCCCTGGGGGCCTTACTCTGGGGCCAACGTCCTGACTTTC. This gives the protein CASSPWGPYSGANVLTF.

The chain combines TRBV13 with TRBJ2-7, with D perhaps TRBD2 (6 bases). This CDR3 spans 15 amino acids. Trimming removed 4 bases at V and 2 bases at J, with 15 bases between. Germline-derived CDR1 and CDR2 are PRHDT and FYEKMQ (reference sequence). In DNA form, the CDR3 reads TGTGCCAGCAGCTCCCACATAGCGGTTACCTACGAGCAGTACTTC. It is translated as CASSSHIAVTYEQYF.

The chain employs TRBV2 and TRBJ1-1; a weak D match, TRBD1 (5 bases). The CDR3 runs to 14 residues. CDR1 is SNHLY, CDR2 FYNNEI, per germline. Trimming removed 3 bases at V and 5 bases at J, with 13 bases between. The CDR3 is CASSEKGLWTEAFF. DNA for the CDR3: TGTGCCAGCAGTGAGAAGGGGCTATGGACTGAAGCTTTCTTT. Filled out from reference TRBV2 and TRBJ1-1, the complete variable domain reads EPEVTQTPSHQVTQMGQEVILRCVPISNHLYFYWYRQILGQKVEFLVSFYNNEISEKSEIFDDQFSVERPDGSNFTLKIRSTKLEDSAMYFCASSEKGLWTEAFFGQGTRLTVV.

This clone turned up a few times. The chain uses TRBV6-5 and TRBJ1-1; D is unresolved. V lost 8 bases and J lost 2, with 12 bases in between. This CDR3 contains 13 residues. Germline V lookup: CDR1 MNHEY, CDR2 SVGAGI. CDR3 sequence reads: CASSSGLNTEAFF. The CDR3 DNA reads as TGTGCCAGCTCTTCAGGCTTAAACACTGAAGCTTTCTTT.

The rearrangement links TRBV5-1 to TRBJ2-2; weak D call: TRBD1 (5 bases). V lost 1 base and J 5 bases, leaving 6 bases between the germline ends. The CDR3 runs to 13 residues. Germline V gene lookup returns CDR1 SGHRS and CDR2 YFSETQ. The chain's CDR3 is CASSLKGTGELFF. In nucleotides, the CDR3 is TGCGCCAGCAGCTTGAAGGGGACCGGGGAGCTGTTTTTT.

CDR3 in amino acids: CASSTRLNTEAFF. In nucleotides, the CDR3 is TGTGCCAGCAGCACAAGATTGAACACTGAAGCTTTCTTT. V and J are TRBV9 and TRBJ1-1; D call uncertain. Germline V gives CDR1 SGDLS, CDR2 YYNGEE. This CDR3 is 13 amino acids long. The ends were cut back, 4 bases at V and 0 bases at J, with 7 bases in the middle.

The chain employs TRBV11-2 and TRBJ1-5; 10 positions match TRBD1. This CDR3 has 16 residues. CDR1 SGHAT and CDR2 FQNNGV come from the germline V gene. After removal of 5 bases from V and 4 bases from J, the junction contained 8 bases not matched to a gene. The DNA of the CDR3 is TGTGCCAGCAGCCAGGACAGGGGGAACCTAAATCAGCCCCAGCATTTT. This gives the protein CASSQDRGNLNQPQHF. Drawing the rest from reference TRBV11-2 and TRBJ1-5, the complete variable domain is EAGVAQSPRYKIIEKRQSVAFWCNPISGHATLYWYQQILGQGPKLLIQFQNNGVVDDSQLPKDRFSAERLKGVDSTLKIQPAKLEDSAVYLCASSQDRGNLNQPQHFGDGTRLSIL.

The rearrangement joins TRBV28 to TRBJ2-7, with D perhaps matching TRBD2 (6 bases). CDR3 length: 14 amino acids. The V gene's germline CDR1 is MDHEN and CDR2 SYDVKM. V lost 8 bases and J lost 2, with 16 bases in between. The CDR3 here is CASSGTGLAYEQYF. The DNA for the CDR3 is TGTGCCAGCTCCGGGACTGGACTTGCCTACGAGCAGTACTTC.

The chain employs TRBV7-2 and TRBJ2-1, with 9 nucleotides matching TRBD1. There are 16 residues in the CDR3. The trim removed 4 bases at V and 8 bases at J, leaving 12 bases unmatched. Germline V gives CDR1 SGHTA, CDR2 FQGNSA. The CDR3 protein is CASSSLQGARRDEQFF. In DNA, the CDR3 is TGTGCCAGCAGCTCCCTACAGGGGGCCAGGCGCGATGAGCAGTTCTTC. Full variable domain (outside the CDR3, taken from reference TRBV7-2 and TRBJ2-1): GAGVSQSPSNKVTEKGKDVELRCDPISGHTALYWYRQSLGQGLEFLIYFQGNSAPDKSGLPSDRFSAERTGGSVSTLTIQRTQQEDSAVYLCASSSLQGARRDEQFFGPGTRLTVL.

This sequence joins TRBV7-9 and TRBJ1-4; D gene unclear. The germline V and J ends were trimmed by 4 bases and 1 base, with 16 bases remaining between them. The CDR3 spans 17 residues. Germline values: CDR1 SEHNR, CDR2 FQNEAQ (reference sequence). The CDR3 spells CASSSVGAGRTNEKLFF. CDR3 nucleotide sequence: TGTGCCAGCAGCTCAGTAGGCGCCGGGAGAACTAATGAAAAACTGTTTTTT. Filled out from reference TRBV7-9 and TRBJ1-4, the complete variable domain reads DTGVSQNPRHKITKRGQNVTFRCDPISEHNRLYWYRQTLGQGPEFLTYFQNEAQLEKSRLLSDRFSAERPKGSFSTLEIQRTEQGDSAMYLCASSSVGAGRTNEKLFFGSGTQLSVL.

In its sample, this clone was seen once. This chain joins TRBV27 and TRBJ2-3; 11 bases fit TRBD2. This CDR3 region has 17 residues. CDR1 is MNHEY and CDR2 is SMNVEV in the germline V gene (reference sequence). Germline trimming cut 2 bases from V and 6 bases from J; bases unmatched to any gene: 10. CDR3 loop: CASSLNPLAGGGDTQYF. In DNA, the CDR3 is TGTGCCAGCAGTTTAAATCCCCTAGCGGGAGGAGGCGATACGCAGTATTTT.

The chain is built from TRBV10-2 and TRBJ2-3; possibly TRBD1 or TRBD2 for D (5 bases each). Germline V gene lookup returns CDR1 WSHSY and CDR2 SAAADI. Trimming pared 0 bases from V and 2 bases from J, leaving 12 bases between. CDR3 size: 16 residues. CDR3 amino acids: CASSESTTAATDTQYF. The CDR3 bases are TGCGCCAGCAGTGAGTCGACGACAGCGGCCACAGATACGCAGTATTTT.

The genes are TRBV7-9 and TRBJ2-2; D might be TRBD1 (6 bases). CDR1 and CDR2 (germline): SEHNR, FQNEAQ (reference sequence). The CDR3 is made up of 15 amino acids. The V end lost 3 bases, the J end lost 4 bases, and 12 bases lay between the germline ends. The CDR3 DNA sequence: TGTGCCAGCAGCTTCGGACAGCTAACCACCGGGGAGCTGTTTTTT. Protein product: CASSFGQLTTGELFF.

The chain employs TRBV2 and TRBJ2-2; no clear D. The germline gives CDR1 SNHLY, CDR2 FYNNEI. This CDR3 has 14 amino acids. V was pared by 7 bases and J by 0 bases, with 9 bases between. CDR3 nucleotides: TGTGCCAGCAAGGGTCCCTCGAACACCGGGGAGCTGTTTTTT. Residues: CASKGPSNTGELFF.

The gene calls are TRBV7-9 and TRBJ2-1; D is unresolved. Trimming removed 4 bases from V and 8 bases from J, with 15 bases in between. This CDR3 spans 14 amino acids. Germline CDR1 SEHNR, CDR2 FQNEAQ (reference sequence). The CDR3 reads CASSSSVKAHEQFF. The DNA of the CDR3 is TGTGCCAGCAGCTCGTCCGTGAAGGCGCATGAGCAGTTCTTC.

The chain is built from TRBV6-1 and TRBJ1-4; D gene uncertain. The CDR3 is 15 amino acids. V was trimmed by 1 base and J by 4 bases, leaving 10 bases between them. Germline CDR1 MNHNS, CDR2 SASEGT. As DNA, the CDR3 is TGTGCCAGCAGTGAAGGCGTGGCGTATAATGAAAAACTGTTTTTT. Its translation is CASSEGVAYNEKLFF.

This chain connects TRBV2 to TRBJ2-2, with 14 bases lining up with TRBD2. V was pared by 5 bases and J by 5 bases, with 7 bases of the junction left unmatched. Germline V gene lookup returns CDR1 SNHLY and CDR2 FYNNEI. The CDR3 spans 17 residues. The CDR3 spells CASSSGLAGARTGELFF. CDR3 coding DNA: TGTGCCAGCAGTTCGGGACTAGCGGGAGCTCGAACCGGGGAGCTGTTTTTT.

The genes are TRBV2 and TRBJ1-6, with D perhaps TRBD1 (6 bases). Germline CDR1 is SNHLY and CDR2 is FYNNEI. The V end was cut by 9 bases, the J end by 14 bases, with 14 bases between. The CDR3 consists of 11 residues. Here the CDR3 DNA reads TGTGCCAGTTACAGGGACCGTTCCCTCCACTTT. The encoded protein is CASYRDRSLHF.

This clone was seen just once. The chain carries TRBV5-6 and TRBJ1-1; no clear D gene. Germline V CDR1 and CDR2: SGHDT, YYEEEE. This CDR3 is built from 16 residues. The V and J ends lost 1 base and 0 bases respectively, with 13 bases between them. The CDR3 spells CASSLWRSRMNTEAFF. The DNA of the CDR3 is TGTGCCAGCAGCTTGTGGCGCTCCCGGATGAACACTGAAGCTTTCTTT.

The chain joins TRBV29-1 to TRBJ1-1, with D maybe TRBD1 (5 bases). Per the germline V gene, CDR1 is SQVTM and CDR2 is ANQGSEA. This CDR3 has 13 residues. V was pared by 7 bases and J by 3 bases, with 15 bases between. This CDR3 reads CSAGPGLDTEAFF. The CDR3 DNA sequence: TGCAGCGCCGGCCCGGGACTGGACACTGAAGCTTTCTTT.

This chain joins TRBV30 and TRBJ2-7; TRBD1 is a possible D gene (6 bases). The germline V gene has CDR1 GTSNPN and CDR2 SVGIG (reference sequence). With 4 bases removed from V and 5 bases from J, the gap between germline ends came to 15 bases. The CDR3 has 13 residues. The DNA for the CDR3 is TGTGCCTGGAACCTACAGGGTTTGGACGAGCAGTACTTC. Amino acids: CAWNLQGLDEQYF.

The rearrangement joins TRBV7-9 to TRBJ2-5; no firm D call. Trimming shortened V by 8 bases and J by 6 bases, and 16 bases separated the two germline ends. The germline CDR1 and CDR2 sequences are SEHNR and FQNEAQ (reference sequence). The CDR3 extends over 13 amino acids. CDR3 sequence (DNA): TGTGCCAGCCGGTCCGGATCGAAGCAGACCCAGTACTTC. Translating gives CASRSGSKQTQYF.